This TCR beta chain appears in the sequencing data of a study of control samples from healthy donors and cancer patients. V shed 1 base, J shed 2 bases, and the junction held 11 bases outside the gene matches. Germline V gene sequence: CDR1 LGHNA, CDR2 YNFKEQ. The CDR3 has 19 residues. Measured with immunoSEQ multiplex PCR; TCRdb has only the in-frame clones, and not every one. The table shows approximately 97,000 clones, with around 90% occurring only once. Sequencing was performed on blood. The sequence was collected from a woman under 30 in good health. The rearrangement joins TRBV4-2 to TRBJ2-3, with 11 bases fitting TRBD2. Here the CDR3 DNA reads TGTGCCAGCAGCCAAGTTATAGCGGGGGGGCTTTCGCTCACAGATACGCAGTATTTT. This translates into CASSQVIAGGLSLTDTQYF.